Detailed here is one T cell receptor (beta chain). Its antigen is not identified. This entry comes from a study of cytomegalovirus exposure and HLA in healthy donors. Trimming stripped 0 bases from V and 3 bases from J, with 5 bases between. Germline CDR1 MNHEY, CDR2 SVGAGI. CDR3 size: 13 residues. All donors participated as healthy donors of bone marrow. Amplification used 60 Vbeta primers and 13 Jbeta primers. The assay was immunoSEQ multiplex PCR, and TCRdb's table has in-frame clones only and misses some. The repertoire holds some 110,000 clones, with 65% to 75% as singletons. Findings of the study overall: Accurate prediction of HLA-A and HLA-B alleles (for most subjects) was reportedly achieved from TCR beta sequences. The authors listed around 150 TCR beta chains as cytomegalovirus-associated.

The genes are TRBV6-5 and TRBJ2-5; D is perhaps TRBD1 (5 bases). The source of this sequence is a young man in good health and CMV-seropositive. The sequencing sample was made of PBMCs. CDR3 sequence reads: CASSYSGEETQYF. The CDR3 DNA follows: TGTGCCAGCAGTTACTCAGGGGAAGAGACCCAGTACTTC.